This T cell receptor beta chain is from a study of T cells after yellow fever vaccination. Across the whole study: The fractions with low cell numbers were processed using SMART-Seq v4 Ultra Low Input. General observations from the study: Most primary-vaccination clones recurred post-booster (approximately 96% CD4, about 87% CD8). Researchers noted that a small share of clonotypes showed up in both CD4 and CD8 compartments.

This clonotype was observed a few times. Antigen: not known. Template switching by 5'RACE produced TCR cDNA, adding a universal primer site and UMIs. From the 5' RACE reads, TCRdb called clonotypes with MiXCR, one entry per CDR3 protein. The table has 300,000 or so distinct CDR3 sequences, roughly 9% seen once. The germline V and J ends were trimmed by 8 bases and 2 bases, with 10 bases remaining between them. The CDR3 runs to 13 residues. Germline V CDR1 and CDR2: LGHDT, YNNKEL (reference sequence). Material: CD4+ T cells sorted from PBMCs, obtained 5 days after the yellow fever booster vaccination. The TCR comes from a man aged 18 to 29 who received the YFV17D yellow fever vaccine. The J gene is TRBJ1-5, the V gene TRBV3-1; perhaps TRBD1 as D (5 bases). In nucleotides, the CDR3 is TGTGCCAGCGCGGGGGGGGGCAATCAGCCCCAGCATTTT. It specifies CASAGGGNQPQHF.